This T cell receptor beta chain stems from a study of T cell responses to AZD1222 COVID-19 vaccine. Findings and caveats of the study: The number of AZD1222 recipients seropositive at baseline was only five or six. The sample set comprised mostly white British donors with more females, and clonal diversity was possibly underestimated. CD4 TCRs linked to vaccination spanned spike, dominating at 160-218 and 743-854. Increased Spike-specific TCR breadth and depth were observed after two AZD1222 doses.

As to this clone: Its specificity is not known.

The CDR3 has 15 amino acids. The J segment lost 4 bases and the V segment lost 6 bases, leaving 7 bases of the junction unmatched. Germline CDR1 reads SNHLY; CDR2 reads FYNNEI. Profiled with immunoSEQ multiplex PCR; TCRdb holds only in-frame clones, not every one. The table has approximately 130,000 clones, more than 85% seen once; the top ten hold approximately 3.4%. The sample consisted of peripheral blood, taken on day 0 of AZD1222 vaccination. J is TRBJ1-5 and V is TRBV2; 9 bases are shared with TRBD1. This clonotype was obtained from an adult in good health. CDR3 in amino acids: CASRPGTGRNQPQHF. The CDR3, as DNA: TGTGCCAGCAGACCCGGGACAGGGCGAAATCAGCCCCAGCATTTT.